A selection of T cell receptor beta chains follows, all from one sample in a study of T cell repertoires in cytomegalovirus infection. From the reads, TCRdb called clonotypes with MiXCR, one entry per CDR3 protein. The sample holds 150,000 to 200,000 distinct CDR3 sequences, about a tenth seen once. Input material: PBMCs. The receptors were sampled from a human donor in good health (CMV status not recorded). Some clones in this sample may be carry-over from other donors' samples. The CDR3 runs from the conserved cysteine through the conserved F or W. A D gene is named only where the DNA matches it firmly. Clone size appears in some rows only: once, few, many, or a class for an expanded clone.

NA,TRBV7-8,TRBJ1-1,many,CASSYGGLPLDEAFF,TGTGCCAGCAGCTATGGCGGCCTACCGTTGGATGAAGCTTTCTTT
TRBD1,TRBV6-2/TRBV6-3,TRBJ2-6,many,CASSPDRAGANVLTF,TGTGCCAGCAGTCCAGACAGGGCTGGGGCCAACGTCCTGACTTTC
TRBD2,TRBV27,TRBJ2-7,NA,CASTRTSGRNEQYF,TGTGCCAGCACCCGGACTAGCGGGCGGAACGAGCAGTACTTC
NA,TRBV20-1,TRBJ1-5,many,CSASQDSNQPQHF,TGCAGTGCTAGTCAGGATTCCAATCAGCCCCAGCATTTT
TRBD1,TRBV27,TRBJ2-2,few,CASSAGTATGELFF,TGTGCCAGCAGTGCCGGGACAGCCACCGGGGAGCTGTTTTTT
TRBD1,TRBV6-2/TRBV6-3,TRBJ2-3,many,CASSSRPGQGIDTQYF,TGTGCCAGCAGTTCCAGACCGGGACAGGGGATAGATACGCAGTATTTT
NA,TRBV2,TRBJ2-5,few,CASSDIPGRGAETQYF,TGTGCCAGCAGTGATATTCCGGGACGCGGGGCAGAGACCCAGTACTTC
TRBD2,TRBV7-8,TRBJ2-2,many,CASSPTSGGTGELFF,TGTGCCAGCAGTCCAACTAGCGGGGGGACCGGGGAGCTGTTTTTT
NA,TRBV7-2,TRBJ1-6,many,CASSLDGRARGNNSPLHF,TGTGCCAGCAGCTTAGATGGGAGGGCCCGGGGGAATAATTCACCCCTCCACTTT
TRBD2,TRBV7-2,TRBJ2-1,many,CASSLVTSGYNEQFF,TGTGCCAGCAGCTTAGTGACTAGCGGCTACAATGAGCAGTTCTTC
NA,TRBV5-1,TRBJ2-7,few,CASSPLGSYEQYF,TGCGCCAGCAGCCCCCTAGGGTCCTACGAGCAGTACTTC
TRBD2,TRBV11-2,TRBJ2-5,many,CASSRLRTSGKAQYF,TGTGCCAGCAGCCGATTACGGACTAGCGGGAAGGCCCAGTACTTC
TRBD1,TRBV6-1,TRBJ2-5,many,CASSRQGQKETQYF,TGTGCCAGCAGTAGACAGGGTCAAAAAGAGACCCAGTACTTC
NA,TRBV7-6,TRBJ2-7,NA,CASHGGGSYEQYF,TGTGCCAGCCACGGAGGGGGCTCCTACGAGCAGTACTTC
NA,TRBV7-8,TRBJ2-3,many,CASSSTTEPDTQYF,TGTGCCAGCAGCTCAACCACGGAGCCCGATACGCAGTATTTT
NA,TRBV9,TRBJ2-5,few,CASSVGQGLAIDQETQYF,TGTGCCAGCAGCGTAGGTCAGGGGCTAGCGATTGACCAAGAGACCCAGTACTTC
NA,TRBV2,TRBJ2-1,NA,CASSNSGGLNEQFF,TGTGCCAGCAGTAACTCGGGGGGCCTCAATGAGCAGTTCTTC
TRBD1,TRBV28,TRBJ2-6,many,CASSFSGQVSGANVLTF,TGTGCCAGCAGTTTTAGTGGACAGGTCTCTGGGGCCAACGTCCTGACTTTC
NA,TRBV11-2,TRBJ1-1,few,CASSLDRMGAAFF,TGTGCCAGCAGCTTAGATCGAATGGGGGCAGCTTTCTTT
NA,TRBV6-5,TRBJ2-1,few,CASSYAKLLADEQFF,TGTGCCAGCAGTTACGCGAAACTATTGGCGGATGAGCAGTTCTTC
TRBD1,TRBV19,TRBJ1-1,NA,CASRTNYRGNTEAFF,TGTGCCAGTAGAACGAACTACAGGGGTAACACTGAAGCTTTCTTT
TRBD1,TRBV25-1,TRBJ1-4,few,CASSDGDREKLFF,TGTGCCAGCAGTGACGGGGACAGGGAAAAACTGTTTTTT
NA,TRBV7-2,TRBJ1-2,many,CASRASGTIYGYTF,TGTGCCAGCAGAGCCTCCGGGACCATCTATGGCTACACCTTC
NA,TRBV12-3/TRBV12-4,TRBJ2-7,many,CASSGTPYEQYF,TGTGCCAGCAGCGGGACACCCTACGAGCAGTACTTC
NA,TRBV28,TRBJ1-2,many,CASSSPGAYGYTF,TGTGCCAGCAGTTCTCCAGGGGCCTATGGCTACACCTTC
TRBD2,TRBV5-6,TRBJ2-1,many,CASSQKGLAGVDEQFF,TGTGCCAGCAGCCAAAAGGGACTAGCGGGAGTGGATGAGCAGTTCTTC
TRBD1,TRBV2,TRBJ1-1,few,CASRGQGSNTEAFF,TGTGCCAGCAGGGGACAGGGATCTAACACTGAAGCTTTCTTT
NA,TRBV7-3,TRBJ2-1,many,CASSLKGASPFDNEQFF,TGTGCCAGCAGCTTAAAAGGGGCTTCCCCGTTTGACAATGAGCAGTTCTTC
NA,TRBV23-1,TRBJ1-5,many,CASSPPGSPLSNQPQHF,TGCGCCAGCAGTCCGCCGGGTTCCCCTCTCAGCAATCAGCCCCAGCATTTT
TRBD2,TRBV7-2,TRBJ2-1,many,CASSLLPTSGRNEQFF,TGTGCCAGCAGCTTACTACCGACTAGCGGGAGGAATGAGCAGTTCTTC
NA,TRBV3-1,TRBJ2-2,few,CASSLFNPAGELFF,TGTGCCAGCAGCCTTTTCAACCCGGCCGGGGAGCTGTTTTTT
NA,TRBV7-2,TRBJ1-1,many,CASTLRQGTEAFF,TGTGCCAGCACCTTAAGGCAGGGCACTGAAGCTTTCTTT
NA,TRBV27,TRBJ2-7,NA,CASSRQLSYEQYF,TGTGCCAGCAGTCGACAGCTCTCCTACGAGCAGTACTTC
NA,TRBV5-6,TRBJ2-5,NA,CASSLMLKETQYF,TGTGCCAGCAGCTTGATGTTAAAGGAGACCCAGTACTTC
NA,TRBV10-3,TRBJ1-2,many,CAISPLATRHYGYTF,TGTGCCATCAGTCCCCTCGCCACGCGGCACTATGGCTACACCTTC
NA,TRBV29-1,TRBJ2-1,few,CSMGRERNEQFF,TGCAGCATGGGGCGGGAACGGAATGAGCAGTTCTTC
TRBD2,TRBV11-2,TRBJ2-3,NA,CATGLAGGRVTDTQYF,TGTGCCACCGGACTAGCGGGGGGGCGGGTCACAGATACGCAGTATTTT
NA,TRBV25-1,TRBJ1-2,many,CASFSNYGYTF,TGTGCCAGTTTTTCTAACTATGGCTACACCTTC
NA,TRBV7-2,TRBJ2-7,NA,CASSLGESSGPYEQYF,TGTGCCAGCAGCTTAGGAGAAAGTAGCGGACCCTACGAGCAGTACTTC
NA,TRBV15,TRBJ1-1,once,CATSRESQLNTEAFF,TGTGCCACCAGCAGAGAATCACAGCTGAACACTGAAGCTTTCTTT
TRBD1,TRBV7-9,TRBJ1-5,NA,CASSANPGTGVRGNQPQHF,TGTGCCAGCAGCGCAAACCCCGGGACAGGGGTCAGAGGCAATCAGCCCCAGCATTTT
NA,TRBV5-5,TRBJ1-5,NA,CASSTGNNQPQHF,TGTGCCAGCAGCACAGGGAATAATCAGCCCCAGCATTTT
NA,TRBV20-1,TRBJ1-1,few,CSATWGTNTEAFF,TGCAGCGCAACCTGGGGGACGAACACTGAAGCTTTCTTT
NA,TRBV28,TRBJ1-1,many,CASMRQMNTEAFF,TGTGCCAGCATGCGACAGATGAACACTGAAGCTTTCTTT
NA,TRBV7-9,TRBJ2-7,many,CASGGYEQYF,TGTGCCAGCGGGGGCTACGAGCAGTACTTC
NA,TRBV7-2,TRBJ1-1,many,CASSLDSGASTEAFF,TGTGCCAGCAGCTTAGACTCTGGGGCCTCCACTGAAGCTTTCTTT
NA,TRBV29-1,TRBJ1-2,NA,CSVVTAYGYTF,TGCAGCGTTGTTACAGCCTATGGCTACACCTTC
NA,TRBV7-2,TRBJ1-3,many,CASSLNGRPRSGNTIYF,TGTGCCAGCAGCTTAAACGGCAGGCCCCGCTCTGGAAACACCATATATTTT
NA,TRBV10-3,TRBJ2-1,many,CAISAGTQGLHNEQFF,TGTGCCATCAGTGCCGGGACTCAGGGCCTCCACAATGAGCAGTTCTTC
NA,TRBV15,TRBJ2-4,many,CATSRGRMYEGRNIQYF,TGTGCCACCAGCAGGGGACGAATGTATGAGGGGAGAAACATTCAGTACTTC
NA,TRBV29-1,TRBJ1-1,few,CSVVPRQVNTEAFF,TGCAGCGTTGTTCCCAGACAGGTGAACACTGAAGCTTTCTTT
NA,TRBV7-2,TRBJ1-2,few,CASTRLTGSSGYTF,TGTGCCAGCACCCGCTTAACAGGGTCGAGTGGCTACACCTTC